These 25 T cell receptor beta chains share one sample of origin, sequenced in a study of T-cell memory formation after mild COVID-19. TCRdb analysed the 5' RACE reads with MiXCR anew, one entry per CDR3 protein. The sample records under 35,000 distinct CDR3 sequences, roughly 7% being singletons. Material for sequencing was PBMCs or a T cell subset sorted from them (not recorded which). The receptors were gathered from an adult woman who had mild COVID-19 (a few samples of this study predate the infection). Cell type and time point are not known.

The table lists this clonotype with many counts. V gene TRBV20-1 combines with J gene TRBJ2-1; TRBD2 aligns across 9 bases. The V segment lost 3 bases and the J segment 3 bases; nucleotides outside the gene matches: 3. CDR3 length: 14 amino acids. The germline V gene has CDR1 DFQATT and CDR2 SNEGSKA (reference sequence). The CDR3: CSARTSGDYNEQFF. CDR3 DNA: TGCAGTGCTAGGACTAGCGGAGACTACAATGAGCAGTTCTTC.

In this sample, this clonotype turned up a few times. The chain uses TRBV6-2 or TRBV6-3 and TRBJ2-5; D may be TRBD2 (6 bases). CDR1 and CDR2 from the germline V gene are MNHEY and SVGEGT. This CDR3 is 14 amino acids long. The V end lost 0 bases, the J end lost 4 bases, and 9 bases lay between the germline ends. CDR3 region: CASSYSAEGETQYF. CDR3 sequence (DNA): TGTGCCAGCAGTTACTCGGCGGAGGGAGAGACCCAGTACTTC.

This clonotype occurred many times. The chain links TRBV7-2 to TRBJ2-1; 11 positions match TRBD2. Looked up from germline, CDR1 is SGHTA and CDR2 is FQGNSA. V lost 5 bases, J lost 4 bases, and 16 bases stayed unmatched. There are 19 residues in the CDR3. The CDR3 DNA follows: TGTGCCAGCAGCCTAAATCCCCCAAGACTAGCGGGGAGGTACAATGAGCAGTTCTTC. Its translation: CASSLNPPRLAGRYNEQFF.

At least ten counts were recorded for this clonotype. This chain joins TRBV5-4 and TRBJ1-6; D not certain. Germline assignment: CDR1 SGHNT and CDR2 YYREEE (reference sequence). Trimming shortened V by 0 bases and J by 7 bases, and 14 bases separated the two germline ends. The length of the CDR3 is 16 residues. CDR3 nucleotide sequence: TGTGCCAGCAGCTTGGACCCGACCCTCGCAAATTCACCCCTCCACTTT. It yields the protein CASSLDPTLANSPLHF.

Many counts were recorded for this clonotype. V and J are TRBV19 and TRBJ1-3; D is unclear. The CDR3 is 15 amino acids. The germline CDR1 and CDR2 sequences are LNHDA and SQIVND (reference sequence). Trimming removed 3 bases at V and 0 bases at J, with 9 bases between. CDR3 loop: CASSIKGNSGNTIYF. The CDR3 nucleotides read TGTGCCAGTAGTATCAAGGGCAACTCTGGAAACACCATATATTTT.

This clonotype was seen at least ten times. The CDR3, as DNA: TGTGCCAGCAGTTTAACTGGAAACACCATATATTTT. Protein sequence: CASSLTGNTIYF. The chain links TRBV12-3 or TRBV12-4 to TRBJ1-3; unclear D gene. This CDR3 region has 12 residues. With 2 bases removed from V and 2 bases from J, the gap between germline ends came to 1 base.

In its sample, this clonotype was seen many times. The CDR3 DNA sequence: TGTGCCAGCAGTTTACGCCCGGTTTTAGGGTCAATGACAGATACGCAGTATTTT. This translates into CASSLRPVLGSMTDTQYF. V is TRBV27 and J is TRBJ2-3, with D unresolved. Between the trimmed V and J ends, which lost 2 bases and 3 bases, there was a span of 21 bases. The CDR3 spans 18 residues. Germline V gene lookup returns CDR1 MNHEY and CDR2 SMNVEV (reference sequence).

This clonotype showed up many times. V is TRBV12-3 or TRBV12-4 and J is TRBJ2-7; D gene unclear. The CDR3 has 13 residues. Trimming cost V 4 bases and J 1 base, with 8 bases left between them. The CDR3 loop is CASSSPASYEQYF. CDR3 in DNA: TGTGCCAGCAGTTCACCCGCTTCCTACGAGCAGTACTTC.

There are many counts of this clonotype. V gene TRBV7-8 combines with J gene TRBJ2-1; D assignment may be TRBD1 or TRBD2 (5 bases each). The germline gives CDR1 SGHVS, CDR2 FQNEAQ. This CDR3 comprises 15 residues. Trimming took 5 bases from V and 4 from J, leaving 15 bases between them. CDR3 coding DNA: TGTGCCAGCAGCCGAGGGGCGGGCACTTACAATGAGCAGTTCTTC. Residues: CASSRGAGTYNEQFF.

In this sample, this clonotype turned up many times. The CDR3 coding sequence is TGCGCCAGCAGCCAAGTAATCGCAGATTCCTATGGCTACACCTTC. Protein product: CASSQVIADSYGYTF. The rearrangement links TRBV4-3 to TRBJ1-2, with D uncertain. From germline, CDR1 is LGHNA and CDR2 YSLEER. CDR3 size: 15 residues. Trimming stripped 1 base from V and 4 bases from J, with 13 bases between.

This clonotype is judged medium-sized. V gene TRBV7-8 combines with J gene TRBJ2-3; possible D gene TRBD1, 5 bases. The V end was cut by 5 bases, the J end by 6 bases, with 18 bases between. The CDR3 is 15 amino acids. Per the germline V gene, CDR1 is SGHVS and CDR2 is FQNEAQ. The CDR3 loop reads CASSLQGARRDTQYF. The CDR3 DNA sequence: TGTGCCAGCAGCCTTCAAGGGGCACGGCGGGATACGCAGTATTTT.

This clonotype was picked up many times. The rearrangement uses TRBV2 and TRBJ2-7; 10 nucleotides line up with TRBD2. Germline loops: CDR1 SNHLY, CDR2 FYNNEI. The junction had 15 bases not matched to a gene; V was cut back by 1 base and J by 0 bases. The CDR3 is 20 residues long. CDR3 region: CASSEEGSGRGTRSSYEQYF. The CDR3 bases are TGTGCCAGCAGTGAAGAAGGAAGCGGGAGGGGTACCCGGAGCTCCTACGAGCAGTACTTC.

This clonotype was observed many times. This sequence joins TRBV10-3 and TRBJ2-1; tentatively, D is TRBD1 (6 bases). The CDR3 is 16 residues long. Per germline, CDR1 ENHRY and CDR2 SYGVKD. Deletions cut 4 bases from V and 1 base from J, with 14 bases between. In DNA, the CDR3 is TGTGCCATCAGTGCAAATTCAGGGGCATCCTACAATGAGCAGTTCTTC. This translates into CAISANSGASYNEQFF.

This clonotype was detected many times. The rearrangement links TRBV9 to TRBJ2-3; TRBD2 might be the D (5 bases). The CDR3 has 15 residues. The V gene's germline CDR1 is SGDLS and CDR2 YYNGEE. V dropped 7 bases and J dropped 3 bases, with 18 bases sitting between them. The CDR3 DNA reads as TGTGCCAGCTCCTCCTCGGGTAGCGCGACAGATACGCAGTATTTT. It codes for CASSSSGSATDTQYF.

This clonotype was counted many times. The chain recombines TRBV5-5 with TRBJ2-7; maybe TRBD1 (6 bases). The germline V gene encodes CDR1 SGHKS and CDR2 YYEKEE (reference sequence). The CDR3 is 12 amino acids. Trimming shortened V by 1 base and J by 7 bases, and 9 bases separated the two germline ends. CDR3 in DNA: TGTGCCAGCAGCTTGACAGGGAAGGAGCAGTACTTC. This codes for CASSLTGKEQYF.

CDR3 amino acids: CASRVEGNQPQHF. As DNA, the CDR3 is TGTGCCAGCCGCGTTGAGGGCAATCAGCCCCAGCATTTT. J is TRBJ1-5 and V is TRBV6-6, with D hard to call. Germline assignment: CDR1 MNHNY and CDR2 SVGAGI (reference sequence). This CDR3 is 13 amino acids long. V lost 8 bases and J 2 bases, leaving 10 bases between the germline ends.

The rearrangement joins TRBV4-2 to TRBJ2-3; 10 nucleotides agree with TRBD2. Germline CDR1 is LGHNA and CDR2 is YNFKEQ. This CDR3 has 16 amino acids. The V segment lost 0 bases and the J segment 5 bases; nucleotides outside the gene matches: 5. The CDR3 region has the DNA TGTGCCAGCAGCCAAGAAGGAGCTAGCGGGGGAGATACGCAGTATTTT. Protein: CASSQEGASGGDTQYF.

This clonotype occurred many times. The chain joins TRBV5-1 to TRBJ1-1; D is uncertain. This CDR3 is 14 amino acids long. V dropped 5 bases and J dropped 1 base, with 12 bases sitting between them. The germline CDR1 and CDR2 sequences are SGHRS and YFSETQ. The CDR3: CASRSRSGNTEAFF. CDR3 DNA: TGCGCCAGCAGGTCTCGGTCAGGGAACACTGAAGCTTTCTTT.

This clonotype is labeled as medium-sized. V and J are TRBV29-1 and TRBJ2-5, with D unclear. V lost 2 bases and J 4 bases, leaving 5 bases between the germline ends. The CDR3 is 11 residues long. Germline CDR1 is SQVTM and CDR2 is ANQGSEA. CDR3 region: CSVESLETQYF. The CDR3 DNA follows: TGCAGCGTTGAATCCTTAGAGACCCAGTACTTC.

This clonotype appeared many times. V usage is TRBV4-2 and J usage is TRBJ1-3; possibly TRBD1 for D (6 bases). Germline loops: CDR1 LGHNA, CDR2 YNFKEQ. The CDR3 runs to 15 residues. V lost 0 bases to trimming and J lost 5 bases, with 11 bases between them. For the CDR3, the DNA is TGTGCCAGCAGCCAAGAGCTGGGGGCCAGAAACACCATATATTTT. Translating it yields CASSQELGARNTIYF.

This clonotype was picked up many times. CDR3 loop: CASNDGRPLNQPQHF. The DNA for the CDR3 is TGTGCCAGCAACGACGGGAGACCTTTAAATCAGCCCCAGCATTTT. The chain links TRBV6-6 to TRBJ1-5; D call uncertain. V lost 7 bases and J 4 bases, leaving 17 bases between the germline ends. Germline V lookup: CDR1 MNHNY, CDR2 SVGAGI (reference sequence). The CDR3 length is 15 residues.

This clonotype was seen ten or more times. The chain's CDR3 is CASSPAPDAYNEQFF. The DNA of the CDR3 is TGTGCCAGCAGCCCCGCGCCCGATGCCTACAATGAGCAGTTCTTC. V usage is TRBV11-2 and J usage is TRBJ2-1; D unclear. The CDR3 sequence is 15 residues long. The V end lost 5 bases, the J end lost 2 bases, and 13 bases lay between the germline ends. Germline CDR1 reads SGHAT; CDR2 reads FQNNGV.

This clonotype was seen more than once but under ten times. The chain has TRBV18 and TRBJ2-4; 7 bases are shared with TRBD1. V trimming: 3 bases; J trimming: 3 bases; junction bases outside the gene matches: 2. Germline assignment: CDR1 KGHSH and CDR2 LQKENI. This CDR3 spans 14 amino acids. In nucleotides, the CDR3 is TGTGCCAGCTCACCGGGGACAGACAAAAACATTCAGTACTTC. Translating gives CASSPGTDKNIQYF.

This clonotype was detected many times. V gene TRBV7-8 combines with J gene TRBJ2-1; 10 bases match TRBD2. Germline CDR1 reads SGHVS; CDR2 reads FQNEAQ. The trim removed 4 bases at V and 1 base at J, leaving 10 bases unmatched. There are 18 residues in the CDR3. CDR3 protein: CASSSLAGAALSYNEQFF. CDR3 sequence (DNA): TGTGCCAGCAGCTCCCTAGCGGGGGCCGCACTTTCCTACAATGAGCAGTTCTTC.

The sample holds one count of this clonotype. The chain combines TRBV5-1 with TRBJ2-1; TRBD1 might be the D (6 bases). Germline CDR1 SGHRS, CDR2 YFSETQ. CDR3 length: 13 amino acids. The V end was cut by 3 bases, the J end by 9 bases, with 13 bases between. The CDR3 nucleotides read TGCGCCAGCAGCTCGGTACAGGGCCTTGAGCAGTTCTTC. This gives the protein CASSSVQGLEQFF.